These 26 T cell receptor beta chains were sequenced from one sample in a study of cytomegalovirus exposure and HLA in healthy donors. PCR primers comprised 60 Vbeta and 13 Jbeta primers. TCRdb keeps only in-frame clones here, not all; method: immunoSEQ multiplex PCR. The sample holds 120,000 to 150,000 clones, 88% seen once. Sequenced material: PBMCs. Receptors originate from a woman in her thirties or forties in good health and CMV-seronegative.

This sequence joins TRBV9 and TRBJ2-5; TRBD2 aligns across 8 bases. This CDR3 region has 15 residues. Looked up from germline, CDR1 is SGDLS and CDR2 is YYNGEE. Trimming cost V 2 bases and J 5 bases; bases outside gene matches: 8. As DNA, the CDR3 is TGTGCCAGCAGCGTCGGCCGGGAGGGGTGGGAGACCCAGTACTTC. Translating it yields CASSVGREGWETQYF.

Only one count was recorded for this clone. The CDR3 spells CAWRQGGTDTQYF. In DNA, the CDR3 is TGTGCCTGGAGACAAGGGGGCACAGATACGCAGTATTTT. The chain uses TRBV30 and TRBJ2-3; D is perhaps TRBD1 (5 bases). The germline V gene has CDR1 GTSNPN and CDR2 SVGIG (reference sequence). V shed 3 bases and J shed 1 base, with 8 bases lying between them. This CDR3 is built from 13 residues.

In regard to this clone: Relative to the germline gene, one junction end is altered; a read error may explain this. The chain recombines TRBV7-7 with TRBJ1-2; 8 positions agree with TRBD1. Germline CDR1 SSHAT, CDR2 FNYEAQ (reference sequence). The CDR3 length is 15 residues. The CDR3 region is CASSPKDRANYGYTF. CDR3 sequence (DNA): TGTGCTAGCAGCCCCAAGGACAGGGCGAACTATGGCTACACCTTC.

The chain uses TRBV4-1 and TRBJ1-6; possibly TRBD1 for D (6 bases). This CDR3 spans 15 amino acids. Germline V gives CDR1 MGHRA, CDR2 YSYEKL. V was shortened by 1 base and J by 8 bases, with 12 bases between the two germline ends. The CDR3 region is CASSQVPDSDSPLHF. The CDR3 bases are TGCGCCAGCAGCCAAGTACCGGACAGTGATTCACCCCTCCACTTT.

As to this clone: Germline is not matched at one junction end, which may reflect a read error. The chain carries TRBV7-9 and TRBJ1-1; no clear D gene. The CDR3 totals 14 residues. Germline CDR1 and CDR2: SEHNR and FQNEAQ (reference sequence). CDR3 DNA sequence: TGTTCCAGCAGCTTAGCGGGAAAGCGGACTGAAGCTTTCTTT. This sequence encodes CSSSLAGKRTEAFF.

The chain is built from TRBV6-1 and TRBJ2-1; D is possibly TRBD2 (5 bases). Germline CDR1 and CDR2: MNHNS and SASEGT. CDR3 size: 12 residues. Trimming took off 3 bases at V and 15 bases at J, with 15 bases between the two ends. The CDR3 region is CASSDWRLFRFF. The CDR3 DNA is TGTGCCAGCAGTGATTGGAGGCTATTTAGGTTCTTC.

CDR3 loop: CASTESGNQPQHF. In DNA form, the CDR3 reads TGTGCCAGCACCGAGAGTGGCAATCAGCCCCAGCATTTT. The chain uses TRBV7-9 and TRBJ1-5; D is ambiguous. Germline V gives CDR1 SEHNR, CDR2 FQNEAQ (reference sequence). The CDR3 has 13 residues. V gave up 7 bases and J gave up 2 bases, with 9 bases separating them.

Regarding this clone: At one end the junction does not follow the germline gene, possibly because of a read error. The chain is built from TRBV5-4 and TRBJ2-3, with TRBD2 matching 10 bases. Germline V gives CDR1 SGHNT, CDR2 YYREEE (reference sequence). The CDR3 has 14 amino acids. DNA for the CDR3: TGTGCCAGCAGGCCGCTAGCGGGAGAAGATGCGCAGTATTTT. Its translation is CASRPLAGEDAQYF.

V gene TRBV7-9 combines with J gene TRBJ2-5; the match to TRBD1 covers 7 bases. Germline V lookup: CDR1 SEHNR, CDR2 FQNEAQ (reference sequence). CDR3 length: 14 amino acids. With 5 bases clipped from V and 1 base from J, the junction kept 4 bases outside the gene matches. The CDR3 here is CASSPRTGQETQYF. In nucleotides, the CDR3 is TGTGCCAGCAGCCCGAGGACAGGCCAAGAGACCCAGTACTTC. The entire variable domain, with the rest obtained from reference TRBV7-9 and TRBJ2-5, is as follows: DTGVSQNPRHKITKRGQNVTFRCDPISEHNRLYWYRQTLGQGPEFLTYFQNEAQLEKSRLLSDRFSAERPKGSFSTLEIQRTEQGDSAMYLCASSPRTGQETQYFGPGTRLLVL.

The CDR3 DNA is TGTGCCAGCAGTTCCTCCGGGACTAGGGGGCCTAATGAGCAGTTCTTC. It translates to CASSSSGTRGPNEQFF. This chain joins TRBV28 and TRBJ2-1; tentative D call: TRBD2 (8 bases). CDR3 size: 16 residues. V gave up 4 bases and J gave up 7 bases, with 20 bases separating them. In germline, CDR1 is MDHEN, CDR2 SYDVKM.

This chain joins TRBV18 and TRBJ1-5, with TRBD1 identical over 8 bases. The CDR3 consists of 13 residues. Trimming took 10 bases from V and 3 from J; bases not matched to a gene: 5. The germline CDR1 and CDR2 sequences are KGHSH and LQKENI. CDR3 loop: CATAQGVNQPQHF. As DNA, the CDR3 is TGTGCCACCGCACAGGGGGTCAATCAGCCCCAGCATTTT. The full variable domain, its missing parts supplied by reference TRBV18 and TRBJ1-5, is NAGVMQNPRHLVRRRGQEARLRCSPMKGHSHVYWYRQLPEEGLKFMVYLQKENIIDESGMPKERFSAEFPKEGPSILRIQQVVRGDSAAYFCATAQGVNQPQHFGDGTRLSIL.

This CDR3 is CAWGAGVGEETQYF. CDR3 coding DNA: TGTGCCTGGGGGGCAGGGGTCGGGGAAGAGACCCAGTACTTC. V and J are TRBV30 and TRBJ2-5, with D possibly TRBD1 on 6 matching bases. Trimming took 5 bases from V and 3 from J, leaving 16 bases between them. The CDR3 has 14 residues. CDR1 is GTSNPN and CDR2 is SVGIG in the germline V gene (reference sequence).

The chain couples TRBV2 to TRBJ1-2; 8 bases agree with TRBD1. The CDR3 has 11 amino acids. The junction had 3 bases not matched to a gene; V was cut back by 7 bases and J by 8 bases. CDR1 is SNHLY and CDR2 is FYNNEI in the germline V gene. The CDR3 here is CASTGGVGYTF. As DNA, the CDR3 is TGTGCCAGCACAGGGGGCGTCGGCTACACCTTC.

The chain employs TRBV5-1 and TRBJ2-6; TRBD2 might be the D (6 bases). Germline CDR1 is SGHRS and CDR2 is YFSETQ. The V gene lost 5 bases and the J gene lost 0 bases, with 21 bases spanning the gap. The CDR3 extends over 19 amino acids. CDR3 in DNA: TGCGCCAGCAGTAGTGAGGGAGCGGCGGGGTTCTCTGGGGCCAACGTCCTGACTTTC. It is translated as CASSSEGAAGFSGANVLTF.

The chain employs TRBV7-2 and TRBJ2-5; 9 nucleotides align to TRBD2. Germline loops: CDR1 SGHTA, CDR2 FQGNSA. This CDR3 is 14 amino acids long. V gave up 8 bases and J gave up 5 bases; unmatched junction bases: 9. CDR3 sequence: CASALAGASETQYF. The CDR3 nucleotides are TGTGCCAGCGCCTTAGCGGGAGCAAGCGAGACCCAGTACTTC.

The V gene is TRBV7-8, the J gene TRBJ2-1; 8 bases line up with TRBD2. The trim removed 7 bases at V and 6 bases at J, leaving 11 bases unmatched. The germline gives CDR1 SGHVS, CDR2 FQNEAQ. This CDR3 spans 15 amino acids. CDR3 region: CASNHPQREFNEQFF. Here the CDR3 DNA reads TGTGCCAGCAACCACCCCCAGCGGGAGTTCAATGAGCAGTTCTTC.

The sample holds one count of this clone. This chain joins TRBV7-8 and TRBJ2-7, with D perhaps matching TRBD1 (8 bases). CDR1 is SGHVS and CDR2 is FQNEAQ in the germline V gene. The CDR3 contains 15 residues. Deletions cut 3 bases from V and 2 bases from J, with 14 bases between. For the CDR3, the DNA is TGTGCCAGCAGCTTTCGGACAGGGACTACCTACGAGCAGTACTTC. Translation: CASSFRTGTTYEQYF. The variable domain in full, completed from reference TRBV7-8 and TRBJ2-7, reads GAGVSQSPRYKVAKRGQDVALRCDPISGHVSLFWYQQALGQGPEFLTYFQNEAQLDKSGLPSDRFFAERPEGSVSTLKIQRTQQEDSAVYLCASSFRTGTTYEQYFGPGTRLTVT.

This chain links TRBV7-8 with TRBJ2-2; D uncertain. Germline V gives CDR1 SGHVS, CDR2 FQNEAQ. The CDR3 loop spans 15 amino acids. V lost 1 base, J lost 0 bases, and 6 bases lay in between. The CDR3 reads CASSLGHSNTGELFF. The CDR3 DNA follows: TGTGCCAGCAGCTTAGGACATTCGAACACCGGGGAGCTGTTTTTT.

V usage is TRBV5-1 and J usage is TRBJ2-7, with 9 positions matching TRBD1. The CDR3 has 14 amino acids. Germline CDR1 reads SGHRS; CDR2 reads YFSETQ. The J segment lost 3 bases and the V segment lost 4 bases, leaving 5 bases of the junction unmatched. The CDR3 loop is CASSRTGESYEQYF. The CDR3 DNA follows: TGCGCCAGCAGCCGGACAGGGGAGAGCTACGAGCAGTACTTC.

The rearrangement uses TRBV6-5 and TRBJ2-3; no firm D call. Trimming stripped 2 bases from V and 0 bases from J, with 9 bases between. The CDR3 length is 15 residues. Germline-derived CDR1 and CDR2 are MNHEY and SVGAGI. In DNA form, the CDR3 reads TGTGCCAGCAGTTACGGTAGCTTTAGCACAGATACGCAGTATTTT. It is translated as CASSYGSFSTDTQYF.

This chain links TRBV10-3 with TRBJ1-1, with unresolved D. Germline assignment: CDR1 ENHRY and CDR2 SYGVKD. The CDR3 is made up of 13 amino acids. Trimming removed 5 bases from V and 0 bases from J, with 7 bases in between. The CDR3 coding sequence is TGTGCCATCAGTCAAGGAGTGAACACTGAAGCTTTCTTT. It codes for CAISQGVNTEAFF.

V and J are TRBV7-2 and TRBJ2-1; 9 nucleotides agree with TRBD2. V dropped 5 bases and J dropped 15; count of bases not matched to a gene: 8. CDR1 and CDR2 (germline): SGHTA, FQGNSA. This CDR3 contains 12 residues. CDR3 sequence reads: CASSTYSGRLFF. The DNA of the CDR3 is TGTGCCAGCAGCACATATAGCGGGAGACTGTTCTTC. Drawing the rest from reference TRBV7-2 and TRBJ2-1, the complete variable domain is GAGVSQSPSNKVTEKGKDVELRCDPISGHTALYWYRQSLGQGLEFLIYFQGNSAPDKSGLPSDRFSAERTGGSVSTLTIQRTQQEDSAVYLCASSTYSGRLFFGPGTRLTVL.

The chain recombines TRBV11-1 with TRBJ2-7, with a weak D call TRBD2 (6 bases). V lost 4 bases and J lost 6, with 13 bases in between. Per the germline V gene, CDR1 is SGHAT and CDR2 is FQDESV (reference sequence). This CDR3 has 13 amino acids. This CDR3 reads CASSSALAFEQYF. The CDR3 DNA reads TGTGCCAGCAGCTCCGCCCTAGCGTTCGAGCAGTACTTC.

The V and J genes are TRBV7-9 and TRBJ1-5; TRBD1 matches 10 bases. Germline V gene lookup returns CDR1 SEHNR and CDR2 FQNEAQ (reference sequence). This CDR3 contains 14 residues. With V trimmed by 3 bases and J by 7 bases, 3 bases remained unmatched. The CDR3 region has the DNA TGTGCCAGCAGCTTCGGGACAGGGGAGCAGCCCCAGCATTTT. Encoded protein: CASSFGTGEQPQHF.

The chain's CDR3 is CASSGGQAWGQPQHF. CDR3 bases: TGTGCCAGCAGCGGGGGACAAGCGTGGGGTCAGCCCCAGCATTTT. This chain joins TRBV9 and TRBJ1-5, with a weak D call TRBD1 (6 bases). With 3 bases removed from V and 6 bases from J, the gap between germline ends came to 16 bases. Germline assignment: CDR1 SGDLS and CDR2 YYNGEE. The CDR3 spans 15 residues.

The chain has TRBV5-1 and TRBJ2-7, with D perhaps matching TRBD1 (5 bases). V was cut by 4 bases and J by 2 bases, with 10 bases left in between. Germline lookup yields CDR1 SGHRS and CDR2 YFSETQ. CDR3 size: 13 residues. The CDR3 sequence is CASSTGAAYEQYF. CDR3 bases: TGCGCCAGCAGCACTGGGGCCGCCTACGAGCAGTACTTC.